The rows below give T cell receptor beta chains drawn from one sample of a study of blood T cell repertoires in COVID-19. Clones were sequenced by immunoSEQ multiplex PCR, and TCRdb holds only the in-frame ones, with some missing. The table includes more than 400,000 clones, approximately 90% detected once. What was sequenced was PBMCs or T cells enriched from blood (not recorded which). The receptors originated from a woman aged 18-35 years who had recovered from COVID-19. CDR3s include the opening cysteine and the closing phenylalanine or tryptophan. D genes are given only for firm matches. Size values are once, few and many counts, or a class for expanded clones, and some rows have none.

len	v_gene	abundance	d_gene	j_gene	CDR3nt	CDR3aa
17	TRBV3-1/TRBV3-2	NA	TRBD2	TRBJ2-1	TGTGCCAGCAGTACCCGAGGCGGGGGGCTAGCTGGGAATGAGCAGTTCTTC	CASSTRGGGLAGNEQFF
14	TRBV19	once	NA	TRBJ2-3	TGTGCCAGTTGCCAAGGCAGGTTAGCAGATACGCAGTATTTT	CASCQGRLADTQYF
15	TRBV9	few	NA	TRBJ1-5	TGTGCCAGCAGCAGTAGCCCCGATAGCAATCAGCCCCAGCATTTT	CASSSSPDSNQPQHF
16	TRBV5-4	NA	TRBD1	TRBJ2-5	TGTGCCAGCAGCTTGGCTAGGGACAGGGTAGAAGAGACCCAGTACTTC	CASSLARDRVEETQYF
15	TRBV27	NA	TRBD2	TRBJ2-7	TGTGCCAGCAGTCTCCAGCGGGGGGGACGTTGGGAGCAGTACTTC	CASSLQRGGRWEQYF
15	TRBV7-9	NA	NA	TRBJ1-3	TGTGCCAGCAGCCCTTTGGGGGCCTCTGGAAACACCATATATTTT	CASSPLGASGNTIYF
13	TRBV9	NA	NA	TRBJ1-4	TGTGCCAGCAGCTCGGGATTTGGCGAAAAACTGTTTTTT	CASSSGFGEKLFF
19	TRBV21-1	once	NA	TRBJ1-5	TGTGCCAGCAGCAAAAGGGGTAGGGGCGGGACAGGTGTTTATCAGCCCCAGCATTTT	CASSKRGRGGTGVYQPQHF
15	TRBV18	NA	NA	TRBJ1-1	TGTGCCAGCTCCCCCTCTACAGTACAATACACTGAAGCTTTCTTT	CASSPSTVQYTEAFF
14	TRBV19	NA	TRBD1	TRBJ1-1	TGTGCCAGTAGTCCGCAGGGGGTGAACGAGGGGGCTTTCTTT	CASSPQGVNEGAFF
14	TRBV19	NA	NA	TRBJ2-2	TGTGCCAGTAGTATCGGTCCGAACACCGGGGAGCTGTTTTTT	CASSIGPNTGELFF
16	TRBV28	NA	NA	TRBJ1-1	TGTGCCAGCAGTTTTAGCACAGGATTTTTGAACACTGAAGCTTTCTTT	CASSFSTGFLNTEAFF
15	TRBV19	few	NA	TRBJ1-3	TGTGCCACTAAGGGGGACAAGGAAGGCGGAAACACCATATATTTT	CATKGDKEGGNTIYF
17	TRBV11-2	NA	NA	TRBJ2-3	TGTGCCAGCAGCTCCCCCTCCGGAGCGGAGGGCACAGATACGCAGTATTTT	CASSSPSGAEGTDTQYF
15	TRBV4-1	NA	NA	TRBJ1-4	TGCGCCAGCAGCCCGATATGGGGGGAGGAAGAAAAACTGTTTTTT	CASSPIWGEEEKLFF
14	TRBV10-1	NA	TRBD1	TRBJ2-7	TGCGCCAGCAGTGAGTCAACAGGGGGAGACGAGCAGTACTTC	CASSESTGGDEQYF
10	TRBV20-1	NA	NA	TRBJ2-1	TGCAGTGCTAGAACGGGTGAGCAGTTCTTC	CSARTGEQFF
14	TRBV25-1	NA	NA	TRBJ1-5	TGTGCCAGCTCCTCTGACAGGCAAAATCAGCCCCAGCATTTT	CASSSDRQNQPQHF
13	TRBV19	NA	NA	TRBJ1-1	TGTGCCAGTAGTATTGTACAGGACACTGAAGCTTTCTTT	CASSIVQDTEAFF
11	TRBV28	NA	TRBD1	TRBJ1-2	TGTGCCAGCAGTTGGACAGGGGGCTACACCTTC	CASSWTGGYTF
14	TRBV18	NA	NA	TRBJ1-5	TGTGCCAGCTCACCGACAGCCAGCAATCAGCCCCAGCATTTT	CASSPTASNQPQHF
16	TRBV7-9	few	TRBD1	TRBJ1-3	TGTGCCAGCAGCCCCGCCGGGACAGGCTCTGGAAACACCATATATTTT	CASSPAGTGSGNTIYF
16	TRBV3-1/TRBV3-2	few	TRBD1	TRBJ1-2	TGTGCCAGCGGGCGAAACAGGGGGTCGTTTGTGGATGGCTACACCTTC	CASGRNRGSFVDGYTF
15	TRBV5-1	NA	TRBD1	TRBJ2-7	TGCGCCAGCAGCTTGGTGGCAGGGGGAAGCTACGAGCAGTACTTC	CASSLVAGGSYEQYF